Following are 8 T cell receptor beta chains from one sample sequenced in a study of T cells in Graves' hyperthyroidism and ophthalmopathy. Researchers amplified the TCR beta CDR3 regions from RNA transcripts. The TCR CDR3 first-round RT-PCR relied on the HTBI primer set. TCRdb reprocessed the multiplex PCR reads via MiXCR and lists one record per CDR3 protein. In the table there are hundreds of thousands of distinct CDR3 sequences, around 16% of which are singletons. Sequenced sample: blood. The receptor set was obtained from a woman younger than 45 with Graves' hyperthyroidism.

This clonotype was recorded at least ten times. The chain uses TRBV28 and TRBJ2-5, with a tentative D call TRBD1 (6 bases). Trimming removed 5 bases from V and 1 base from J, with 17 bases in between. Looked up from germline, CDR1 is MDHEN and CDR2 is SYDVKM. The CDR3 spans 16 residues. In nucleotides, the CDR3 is TGTGCCAGCAGTGTCCGGGGCAGGGGATTCCAAGAGACCCAGTACTTC. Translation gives CASSVRGRGFQETQYF.

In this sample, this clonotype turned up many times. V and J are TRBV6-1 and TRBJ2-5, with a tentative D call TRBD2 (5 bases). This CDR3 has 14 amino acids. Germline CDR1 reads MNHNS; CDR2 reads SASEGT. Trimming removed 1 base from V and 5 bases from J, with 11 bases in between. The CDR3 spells CASSEDPGYETQYF. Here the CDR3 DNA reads TGTGCCAGCAGTGAAGATCCGGGGTACGAGACCCAGTACTTC.

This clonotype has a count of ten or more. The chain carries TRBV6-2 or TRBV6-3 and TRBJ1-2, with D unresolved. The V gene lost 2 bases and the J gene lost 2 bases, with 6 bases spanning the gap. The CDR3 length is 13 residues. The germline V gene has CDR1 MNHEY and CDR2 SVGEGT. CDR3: CASSYAGNYGYTF. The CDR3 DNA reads TGTGCCAGCAGTTACGCTGGGAACTATGGCTACACCTTC.

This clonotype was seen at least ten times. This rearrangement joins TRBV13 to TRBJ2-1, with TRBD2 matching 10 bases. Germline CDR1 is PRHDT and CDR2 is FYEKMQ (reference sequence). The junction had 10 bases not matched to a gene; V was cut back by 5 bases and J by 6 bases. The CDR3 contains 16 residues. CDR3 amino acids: CASSTRVAGGLNEQFF. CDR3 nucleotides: TGTGCCAGCAGCACGAGAGTAGCGGGAGGTCTCAATGAGCAGTTCTTC.

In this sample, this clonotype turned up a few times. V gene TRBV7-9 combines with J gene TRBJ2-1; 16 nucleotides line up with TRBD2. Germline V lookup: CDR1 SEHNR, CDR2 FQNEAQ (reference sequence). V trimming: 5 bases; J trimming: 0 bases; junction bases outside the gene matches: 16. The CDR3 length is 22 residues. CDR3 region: CASSDPGLAGGSYRRSYNEQFF. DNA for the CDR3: TGTGCCAGCAGCGATCCGGGACTAGCGGGAGGGAGCTACCGGCGCTCCTACAATGAGCAGTTCTTC. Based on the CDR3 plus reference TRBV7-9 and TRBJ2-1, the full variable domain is DTGVSQNPRHKITKRGQNVTFRCDPISEHNRLYWYRQTLGQGPEFLTYFQNEAQLEKSRLLSDRFSAERPKGSFSTLEIQRTEQGDSAMYLCASSDPGLAGGSYRRSYNEQFFGPGTRLTVL.

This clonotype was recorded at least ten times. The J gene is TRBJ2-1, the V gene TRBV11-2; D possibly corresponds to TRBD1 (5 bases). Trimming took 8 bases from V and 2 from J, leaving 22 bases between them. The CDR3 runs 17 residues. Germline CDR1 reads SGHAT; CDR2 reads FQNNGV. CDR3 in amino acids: CASQQEWVPPPYNEQFF. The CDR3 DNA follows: TGTGCCAGCCAACAGGAGTGGGTCCCCCCCCCCTACAATGAGCAGTTCTTC.

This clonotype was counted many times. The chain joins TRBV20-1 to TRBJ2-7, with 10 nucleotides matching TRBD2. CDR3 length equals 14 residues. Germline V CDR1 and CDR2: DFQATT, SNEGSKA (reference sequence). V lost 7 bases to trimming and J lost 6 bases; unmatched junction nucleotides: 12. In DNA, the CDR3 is TGCAGTGTTACAGCGGGAGGGCTGGATGGCGAGCAGTACTTC. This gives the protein CSVTAGGLDGEQYF.

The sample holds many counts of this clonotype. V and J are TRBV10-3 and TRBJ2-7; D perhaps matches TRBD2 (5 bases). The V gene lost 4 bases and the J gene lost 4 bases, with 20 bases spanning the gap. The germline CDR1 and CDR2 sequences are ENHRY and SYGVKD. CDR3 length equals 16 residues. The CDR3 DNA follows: TGTGCCATCAGTGGATCTCCACTCCGGGATCAATACGAGCAGTACTTC. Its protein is CAISGSPLRDQYEQYF.